What follows are 19 T cell receptor beta chains derived from one specimen sequenced in a study of radiation and T cells in renal cell carcinoma. Time point defined: baseline pretreatment blood. Treatment noted: 15 Gy SBRT to primary tumor, nephrectomy 4 weeks later. Clones were read by immunoSEQ multiplex PCR, and TCRdb kept only the in-frame ones, dropping some. Seen here are about 150,000 clones, about 88% observed once, and the top ten hold around 4%. The sample was blood, taken from a patient whose treatment included radiotherapy and nephrectomy. These receptors were taken from a woman aged 65 to 85 with renal cell carcinoma.

V gene TRBV7-9 combines with J gene TRBJ2-2; 7 bases are a match to TRBD1. The CDR3 totals 15 residues. CDR1 is SEHNR and CDR2 is FQNEAQ in the germline V gene (reference sequence). V gave up 2 bases and J gave up 4 bases; unmatched junction bases: 4. Here the CDR3 DNA reads TGTGCCAGCAGCTTACGAGGGGGCCCCACCGGGGAGCTGTTTTTT. Translation: CASSLRGGPTGELFF.

The chain links TRBV30 to TRBJ1-3; D is unresolved. V lost 4 bases to trimming and J lost 4 bases, with 5 bases between them. CDR1 is GTSNPN and CDR2 is SVGIG in the germline V gene (reference sequence). The CDR3 is 11 residues long. CDR3 residues: CAWKGGNTIYF. The CDR3 DNA reads TGTGCCTGGAAAGGCGGAAACACCATATATTTT.

This chain uses TRBV7-2 with TRBJ2-5; D may correspond to TRBD1 or TRBD2 (6 bases each). This CDR3 is built from 15 residues. Germline V gene sequence: CDR1 SGHTA, CDR2 FQGNSA. V was trimmed by 5 bases and J by 2 bases, leaving 15 bases between them. In nucleotides, the CDR3 is TGTGCCAGCAGCCGAAGTGGGGGGCTGCAAGAGACCCAGTACTTC. Amino acids: CASSRSGGLQETQYF.

V usage is TRBV4-3 and J usage is TRBJ2-5; 9 positions agree with TRBD1. The CDR3 has 15 amino acids. Germline V gives CDR1 LGHNA, CDR2 YSLEER. J gave up 2 bases and V 0 bases, and 1 base lay outside the gene matches. CDR3: CASSQEGQGQETQYF. DNA of the CDR3: TGCGCCAGCAGCCAAGAAGGACAGGGGCAAGAGACCCAGTACTTC.

This rearrangement joins TRBV6-5 to TRBJ2-1, with TRBD2 matching over 13 bases. The CDR3 has 15 amino acids. The V gene end was trimmed by 6 bases and the J gene end by 6 bases; junction bases not matched to a gene: 5. Germline CDR1 MNHEY, CDR2 SVGAGI. Written as DNA, the CDR3 is TGTGCCAGCAGGGAACTAGCGGGGGGGATCAATGAGCAGTTCTTC. This translates into CASRELAGGINEQFF.

The CDR3 bases are TGTGCCAGCAGTATACCGGGACAAAATTTTAACTATGGCTACACCTTC. Encoded protein: CASSIPGQNFNYGYTF. This sequence joins TRBV21-1 and TRBJ1-2; the table names TRBD1, a call not compared with the DNA. TRBV21-1 is a recognized pseudogene. This CDR3 is 16 amino acids long.

The genes are TRBV5-4 and TRBJ2-1, with a tentative D call TRBD1 (6 bases). Germline V lookup: CDR1 SGHNT, CDR2 YYREEE (reference sequence). V was clipped by 4 bases and J by 8 bases, with 13 bases between them. The CDR3 loop spans 13 amino acids. The CDR3 DNA is TGTGCCAGCAGCAGATCAGGGGTCCATGAGCAGTTCTTC. Its translation is CASSRSGVHEQFF.

The chain combines TRBV7-9 with TRBJ1-3; a possible D gene is TRBD1 (6 bases). Between the trimmed V and J ends, which lost 5 bases and 0 bases, there was a span of 14 bases. This CDR3 is built from 16 residues. Germline values: CDR1 SEHNR, CDR2 FQNEAQ (reference sequence). CDR3 coding DNA: TGTGCCAGCAGCCCCAGGGACATCGCCTCTGGAAACACCATATATTTT. It specifies CASSPRDIASGNTIYF.

The gene calls are TRBV5-1 and TRBJ2-1; 10 bases map to TRBD2. Looked up from germline, CDR1 is SGHRS and CDR2 is YFSETQ. The CDR3 extends over 19 amino acids. Trimming removed 4 bases from V and 9 bases from J; junction bases left unmatched: 22. This CDR3 reads CASSTYGPSRSSGGSEQFF. For the CDR3, the DNA is TGCGCCAGCAGCACTTACGGTCCTAGTAGGTCTAGCGGGGGAAGTGAGCAGTTCTTC.

This clone was observed a single time. The gene calls are TRBV10-3 and TRBJ2-6; D possibly corresponds to TRBD1 (6 bases). Germline CDR1 and CDR2: ENHRY and SYGVKD. V shed 6 bases and J shed 0 bases, with 18 bases lying between them. The CDR3 is 18 residues long. DNA for the CDR3: TGTGCCATCAGCCCCGGGACACTATCCGCCTCTGGGGCCAACGTCCTGACTTTC. Its translation is CAISPGTLSASGANVLTF.

This sequence joins TRBV18 and TRBJ2-6; 7 bases fit TRBD2. The CDR3 runs to 18 residues. Trimming cost V 3 bases and J 4 bases; bases outside gene matches: 12. In germline, CDR1 is KGHSH, CDR2 LQKENI. The CDR3 region has the DNA TGTGCCAGCTCACCCAGTGCGGAGGGGACTAAGGGGGCCAACGTCCTGACTTTC. It translates to CASSPSAEGTKGANVLTF.

The rearrangement links TRBV14 to TRBJ1-4, with a weak D call TRBD1 (6 bases). CDR1 and CDR2 from the germline V gene are SGHDN and FVKESK. Trimming pared 5 bases from V and 4 bases from J, leaving 14 bases between. CDR3 size: 15 residues. The CDR3: CASSKRGAYNEKLFF. The DNA for the CDR3 is TGTGCCAGCAGCAAAAGGGGGGCATATAATGAAAAACTGTTTTTT.

CDR3 bases: TGCGCCAGCAGCTTTTTCCTCGGAAATCTAGGCTCCTACGAGCAGTACTTC. The encoded protein is CASSFFLGNLGSYEQYF. The chain has TRBV5-1 and TRBJ2-7; D is unresolved. V was shortened by 2 bases and J by 0 bases, with 18 bases between the two germline ends. The CDR3 runs 17 residues. The V gene's germline CDR1 is SGHRS and CDR2 YFSETQ. Variable domain in full (rest from reference TRBV5-1 and TRBJ2-7): KAGVTQTPRYLIKTRGQQVTLSCSPISGHRSVSWYQQTPGQGLQFLFEYFSETQRNKGNFPGRFSGRQFSNSRSEMNVSTLELGDSALYLCASSFFLGNLGSYEQYFGPGTRLTVT.

The rearrangement uses TRBV28 and TRBJ1-3, with D maybe TRBD1 (5 bases). V was cut by 5 bases and J by 3 bases, with 14 bases left in between. Looked up from germline, CDR1 is MDHEN and CDR2 is SYDVKM. CDR3 length equals 15 residues. For the CDR3, the DNA is TGTGCCAGCAGTGGGGCGGGGCAGAGTGGAAACACCATATATTTT. This gives the protein CASSGAGQSGNTIYF.

The chain joins TRBV7-9 to TRBJ1-2; D remains ambiguous. The CDR3 is 14 amino acids. The V gene lost 0 bases and the J gene lost 4 bases, with 9 bases spanning the gap. Germline V lookup: CDR1 SEHNR, CDR2 FQNEAQ (reference sequence). The CDR3 nucleotides are TGTGCCAGCAGCTTAGCGGCAGTCGGCTATGGCTACACCTTC. Protein sequence: CASSLAAVGYGYTF. Using reference TRBV7-9 and TRBJ1-2 for the parts outside the CDR3, the full variable domain is DTGVSQNPRHKITKRGQNVTFRCDPISEHNRLYWYRQTLGQGPEFLTYFQNEAQLEKSRLLSDRFSAERPKGSFSTLEIQRTEQGDSAMYLCASSLAAVGYGYTFGSGTRLTVV.

V is TRBV9 and J is TRBJ2-3, with 8 bases fitting TRBD2. Germline assignment: CDR1 SGDLS and CDR2 YYNGEE. Trimming took 2 bases from V and 0 from J; bases not matched to a gene: 8. This CDR3 region has 17 residues. The DNA of the CDR3 is TGTGCCAGCAGCGTCCAAGGTAGCGGGGTTAGCACAGATACGCAGTATTTT. It translates to CASSVQGSGVSTDTQYF.

This chain uses TRBV28 with TRBJ2-3, with TRBD1 identical over 7 bases. V trimming: 5 bases; J trimming: 0 bases; junction bases outside the gene matches: 5. The CDR3 runs to 15 residues. The V gene's germline CDR1 is MDHEN and CDR2 SYDVKM. The CDR3, as DNA: TGTGCCAGCAGTGCCCCGGGACAGAGCACAGATACGCAGTATTTT. It encodes CASSAPGQSTDTQYF.

The chain uses TRBV2 and TRBJ2-5; 8 bases fit TRBD2. J was trimmed by 2 bases and V by 5 bases; bases with no gene match: 10. This CDR3 is 16 amino acids long. Germline V gene sequence: CDR1 SNHLY, CDR2 FYNNEI. The DNA of the CDR3 is TGTGCCAGCAGTTATCTCGCGGCGGGGGGTCAAGAGACCCAGTACTTC. Translated, it gives CASSYLAAGGQETQYF.

The J gene is TRBJ2-2, the V gene TRBV27, with TRBD2 matching 13 bases. The ends lost 0 bases at V and 2 bases at J; junction bases unmatched: 3. Looked up from germline, CDR1 is MNHEY and CDR2 is SMNVEV (reference sequence). CDR3 size: 18 residues. CDR3 nucleotide sequence: TGTGCCAGCAGTTTATCAGGACTAGCGGGGGCTAACACCGGGGAGCTGTTTTTT. Translating gives CASSLSGLAGANTGELFF.